Below, one T cell receptor (beta chain) is given with its context. The data stem from a study of blood T cell repertoires in COVID-19. The overall study: T cells, B-cell-depleted T cells, or PBMCs provided the cDNA or gDNA that served as material.

Trimming removed 6 bases at V and 3 bases at J, with 11 bases between. CDR3 length: 14 amino acids. In germline, CDR1 is LNHDA, CDR2 SQIVND (reference sequence). Source study methods: Estimation of nucleated cell counts relied on the amplification of reference gene primers. The protocol was immunoSEQ multiplex PCR, while the TCRdb copy is restricted to in-frame clones and leaves out a portion. V and J calls and clone size are those listed in that table; D and trimming were worked out from the DNA. Of about 130,000 clones listed, approximately 77% are singletons. The rearrangement joins TRBV19 to TRBJ2-2, with D perhaps TRBD1 (6 bases). This clonotype was obtained from a man older than 75 with acute or convalescent COVID-19. Specimen: peripheral blood. The CDR3 DNA sequence: TGTGCCAGTAGACCGGGACACTACACCGGGGAGCTGTTTTTT. Translating gives CASRPGHYTGELFF. Full variable domain (rest looked up from reference TRBV19 and TRBJ2-2): DGGITQSPKYLFRKEGQNVTLSCEQNLNHDAMYWYRQDPGQGLRLIYYSQIVNDFQKGDIAEGYSVSREKKESFPLTVTSAQKNPTAFYLCASRPGHYTGELFFGEGSRLTVL.